The text below deals with one T cell receptor beta chain. This sample is drawn from a study of CD8 T cells in Susac syndrome. RNA totalling roughly 0.45 to 1 ug underwent reverse transcription with random hexamers. From the immunoSEQ multiplex PCR reads, TCRdb called clonotypes with MiXCR, one entry per CDR3 protein. The repertoire holds about 300,000 distinct CDR3 sequences, with 89% as singletons. Looked up from germline, CDR1 is LGHNA and CDR2 is YNFKEQ. V was shortened by 5 bases and J by 0 bases, with 22 bases between the two germline ends. The CDR3 extends over 18 amino acids. The clonotype originates from a human donor with multiple sclerosis. The chain recombines TRBV4-2 with TRBJ1-1, with D possibly matching TRBD1 (6 bases). The source material was CD8+ T cells from PBMCs. The CDR3 loop is CASSAKTGTSLLNTEAFF. Here the CDR3 DNA reads TGTGCCAGCAGCGCAAAGACCGGGACAAGCCTTTTGAACACTGAAGCTTTCTTT.